This entry lists 16 T cell receptor beta chains sequenced from one sample in a study of vaccination and CD4 T cells after COVID-19. Their antigens are not known. Treatment: approximately 9-day PBMC culture with coronavirus spike peptide pools or control peptides (ViraFEST assay). The Oncomine TCR Beta short-read assay sequenced DNA from cultured CD4+ T cells. MiXCR, run by TCRdb on the PCR reads, gives a single entry per CDR3 protein. Of approximately 15,000 distinct CDR3 sequences listed, less than 70% are singletons. Sequenced here: CD4+ T cells from blood, cultured in vitro, sampled before SARS-CoV-2 vaccination. The receptors were sampled from a human donor who had recovered from COVID-19.

The chain carries TRBV6-5 and TRBJ1-1; TRBD1 agrees at 7 bases. The CDR3 sequence is 14 residues long. V lost 6 bases, J lost 0 bases, and 4 bases stayed unmatched. Per germline, CDR1 MNHEY and CDR2 SVGAGI. The CDR3 DNA reads TGTGCCAGCAGGTACAGGGGCCTGAACACTGAAGCTTTCTTT. The encoded protein is CASRYRGLNTEAFF.

This clonotype has only a few counts. The chain employs TRBV15 and TRBJ1-5; D perhaps matches TRBD1 (5 bases). The germline CDR1 and CDR2 sequences are LNHNV and YYDKDF (reference sequence). The V and J ends lost 3 bases and 11 bases respectively, with 17 bases between them. The CDR3 is made up of 14 amino acids. The CDR3 DNA reads TGTGCCACCAGCAGGGACAAGGCCTTCCCCGCCCAGCATTTT. It encodes CATSRDKAFPAQHF.

The genes are TRBV5-1 and TRBJ2-3; D unresolved. The CDR3 loop spans 15 amino acids. With 0 bases removed from V and 1 base from J, the gap between germline ends came to 9 bases. Germline V gene lookup returns CDR1 SGHRS and CDR2 YFSETQ. The CDR3 sequence: CASSLGTAGTDTQYF. The CDR3, as DNA: TGCGCCAGCAGCTTGGGAACCGCAGGCACAGATACGCAGTATTTT.

The gene calls are TRBV19 and TRBJ1-2, with a tentative D call TRBD1 (5 bases). Per the germline V gene, CDR1 is LNHDA and CDR2 is SQIVND (reference sequence). The CDR3 has 15 residues. The germline V and J ends were trimmed by 5 bases and 8 bases, with 21 bases remaining between them. The CDR3 DNA reads TGTGCCAGTAGTCGTCAGGGCCCAGGAGGGGAAGGCTACACCTTC. Translation: CASSRQGPGGEGYTF.

V and J are TRBV20-1 and TRBJ1-3; D gene unclear. This CDR3 is 13 amino acids long. Germline CDR1 reads DFQATT; CDR2 reads SNEGSKA (reference sequence). V was cut by 0 bases and J by 4 bases, with 7 bases left in between. This CDR3 reads CSARDVNGNTIYF. Here the CDR3 DNA reads TGCAGTGCTAGAGACGTAAACGGAAACACCATATATTTT.

The genes are TRBV20-1 and TRBJ2-3; TRBD2 matches at 7 bases. The CDR3 is made up of 14 amino acids. CDR1 is DFQATT and CDR2 is SNEGSKA in the germline V gene (reference sequence). V trimming: 6 bases; J trimming: 3 bases; junction bases outside the gene matches: 9. The CDR3 DNA sequence: TGCAGTGCACAGACTAGCACCAATACAGATACGCAGTATTTT. It yields the protein CSAQTSTNTDTQYF.

The chain employs TRBV6-5 and TRBJ1-5, with 7 bases identical to TRBD1. CDR1 is MNHEY and CDR2 is SVGAGI in the germline V gene. This CDR3 has 16 amino acids. V lost 4 bases to trimming and J lost 0 bases; unmatched junction nucleotides: 6. In nucleotides, the CDR3 is TGTGCCAGCAGTTTCGCCGGGACAGATAGCAATCAGCCCCAGCATTTT. Translated, it gives CASSFAGTDSNQPQHF.

This clonotype was found a few times. The chain couples TRBV27 to TRBJ2-1; 8 bases agree with TRBD2. The germline gives CDR1 MNHEY, CDR2 SMNVEV (reference sequence). Trimming removed 3 bases from V and 6 bases from J; junction bases left unmatched: 7. The CDR3 has 15 residues. The CDR3 region is CASSFGLAGFNEQFF. The CDR3 DNA reads TGTGCCAGCAGTTTTGGCCTAGCGGGTTTCAATGAGCAGTTCTTC.

This clonotype was seen more than once but under ten times. The CDR3 here is CATSLAGGSNQPQHF. CDR3 nucleotide sequence: TGTGCCACCAGTCTCGCAGGTGGGAGCAATCAGCCCCAGCATTTT. J is TRBJ1-5 and V is TRBV24-1; D is unclear. The CDR3 is 15 residues long. Trimming took 6 bases from V and 1 from J, leaving 12 bases between them. The germline V gene has CDR1 KGHDR and CDR2 SFDVKD.

The chain joins TRBV19 to TRBJ1-1, with a tentative D call TRBD1 (5 bases). The CDR3 runs to 15 residues. The V end lost 7 bases, the J end lost 3 bases, and 18 bases lay between the germline ends. Germline-derived CDR1 and CDR2 are LNHDA and SQIVND (reference sequence). The CDR3 nucleotides are TGTGCCAGTAACGATCGGGTTTTAGGGGACACTGAAGCTTTCTTT. Translated, it gives CASNDRVLGDTEAFF.

The V call is TRBV11-2, the J call TRBJ1-1; the D gene is possibly TRBD1 (6 bases). CDR1 and CDR2 (germline): SGHAT, FQNNGV. The CDR3 covers 12 residues. Deletions cut 3 bases from V and 7 bases from J, with 9 bases between. The CDR3 region has the DNA TGTGCCAGCAGCTTTACAGGGAGTGAAGCTTTCTTT. It codes for CASSFTGSEAFF.

The rearrangement joins TRBV7-3 to TRBJ2-2, with D tentatively TRBD1 (5 bases). CDR3 length: 14 amino acids. V was pared by 2 bases and J by 5 bases, with 9 bases between. CDR1 and CDR2 (germline): SGHTA, FQGTGA. CDR3 in amino acids: CASSLYQGTGELFF. CDR3 nucleotide sequence: TGTGCCAGCAGCTTATATCAGGGTACCGGGGAGCTGTTTTTT.

The V call is TRBV7-2, the J call TRBJ1-2, with D perhaps TRBD1 (6 bases). The V end was cut by 2 bases, the J end by 4 bases, with 17 bases between. The CDR3 consists of 16 residues. Germline V gene sequence: CDR1 SGHTA, CDR2 FQGNSA. CDR3 bases: TGTGCCAGCAGCTTAAAGGTTTATGAAGGGGGCTATGGCTACACCTTC. Translated, it gives CASSLKVYEGGYGYTF. The full variable domain, its missing parts supplied by reference TRBV7-2 and TRBJ1-2, is GAGVSQSPSNKVTEKGKDVELRCDPISGHTALYWYRQSLGQGLEFLIYFQGNSAPDKSGLPSDRFSAERTGGSVSTLTIQRTQQEDSAVYLCASSLKVYEGGYGYTFGSGTRLTVV.

This clonotype has a single count. This chain joins TRBV20-1 and TRBJ1-1; 10 nucleotides match TRBD1. The germline V gene encodes CDR1 DFQATT and CDR2 SNEGSKA (reference sequence). There are 16 residues in the CDR3. The DNA for the CDR3 is TGCAGGGTGGGACAGGGGACAGGTGGTGGTGCCACTGAAGCTTTCTTT. This codes for CRVGQGTGGGATEAFF.

The chain uses TRBV11-2 and TRBJ2-5; the D call may be TRBD1 or TRBD2 (5 bases each). Germline values: CDR1 SGHAT, CDR2 FQNNGV. Trimming removed 4 bases at V and 4 bases at J, with 16 bases between. This CDR3 spans 15 amino acids. CDR3 protein: CASSSLSGGRETQYF. The CDR3, as DNA: TGTGCCAGCAGCTCCCTTAGTGGGGGTCGAGAGACCCAGTACTTC.

The chain carries TRBV15 and TRBJ1-2; TRBD1 agrees at 7 bases. CDR3 length: 16 residues. V dropped 1 base and J dropped 1; count of bases not matched to a gene: 6. CDR1 is LNHNV, CDR2 YYDKDF, per germline (reference sequence). CDR3 amino acids: CATSRAGTVVNYGYTF. For the CDR3, the DNA is TGTGCCACCAGCAGAGCCGGGACAGTGGTTAACTATGGCTACACCTTC.